This T cell receptor (beta chain) was documented in a study of vaccination and CD4 T cells after COVID-19. Overall study: Two of the convalescents were Hispanic, and the group consisted of six males and four females. Samples taken post-COVID came a median around 100 days after diagnosis, ranging from 35 to 161.

This clonotype was seen a few times. Its specificity is unknown. As to treatment: approximately nine-day PBMC culture with coronavirus spike peptide pools or control peptides (ViraFEST assay). First, ViraFEST expanded antigen-specific T cells with peptide pools, and next it sequenced the TCRs. Once obtained from cultured CD4+ T cells, the DNA was sequenced using the Oncomine TCR Beta short-read assay. TCRdb re-analysed the PCR reads in MiXCR, keeping a single row per CDR3 protein. Here the sample spans approximately 15,000 distinct CDR3 sequences, 61% being singletons. This CDR3 comprises 14 residues. V gave up 1 base and J gave up 3 bases, with 12 bases separating them. Germline V gene data show CDR1 as GTSNPN and CDR2 as SVGIG (reference sequence).

The chain carries TRBV30 and TRBJ1-2; no clear D. This sequence was found in a human donor who had recovered from COVID-19. Sequenced material: CD4+ T cells from blood, cultured in vitro. The chain's CDR3 is CAWSARGWHYGYTF. CDR3 nucleotides: TGTGCCTGGAGTGCCCGAGGTTGGCACTATGGCTACACCTTC. Using reference TRBV30 and TRBJ1-2 for the parts outside the CDR3, the full variable domain is SQTIHQWPATLVQPVGSPLSLECTVEGTSNPNLYWYRQAAGRGLQLLFYSVGIGQISSEVPQNLSASRPQDRQFILSSKKLLLSDSGFYLCAWSARGWHYGYTFGSGTRLTVV.